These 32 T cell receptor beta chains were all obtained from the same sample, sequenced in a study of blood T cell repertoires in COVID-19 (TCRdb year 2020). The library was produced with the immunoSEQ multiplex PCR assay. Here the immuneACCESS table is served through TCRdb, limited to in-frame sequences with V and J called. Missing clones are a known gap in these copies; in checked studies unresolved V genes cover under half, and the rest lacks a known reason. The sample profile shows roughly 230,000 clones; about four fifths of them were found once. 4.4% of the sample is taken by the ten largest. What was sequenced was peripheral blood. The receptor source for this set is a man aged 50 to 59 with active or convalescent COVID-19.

The DNA of the CDR3 is TGTGTCAGAAGCTTAGACACGAACACTGAAGCTTTCTTT. Its translation: CVRSLDTNTEAFF. The chain has TRBV7-5 and TRBJ1-1; the table's D call, TRBD1, was not checked against the DNA. TRBV7-5 is described as a pseudogene. The CDR3 extends over 13 amino acids.

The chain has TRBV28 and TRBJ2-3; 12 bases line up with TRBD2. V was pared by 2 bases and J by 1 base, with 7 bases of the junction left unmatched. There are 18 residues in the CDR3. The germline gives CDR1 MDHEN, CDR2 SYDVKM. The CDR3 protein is CASSLPSGGATRTDTQYF. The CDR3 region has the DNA TGTGCCAGCAGTTTACCTAGCGGGGGGGCAACTCGCACAGATACGCAGTATTTT. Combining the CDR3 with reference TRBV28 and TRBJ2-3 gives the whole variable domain DVKVTQSSRYLVKRTGEKVFLECVQDMDHENMFWYRQDPGLGLRLIYFSYDVKMKEKGDIPEGYSVSREKKERFSLILESASTNQTSMYLCASSLPSGGATRTDTQYFGPGTRLTVL.

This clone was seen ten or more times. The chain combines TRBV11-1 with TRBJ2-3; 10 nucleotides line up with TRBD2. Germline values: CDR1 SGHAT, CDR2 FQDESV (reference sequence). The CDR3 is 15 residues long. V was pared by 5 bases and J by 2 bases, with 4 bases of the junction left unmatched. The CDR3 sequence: CASSGAGGTTDTQYF. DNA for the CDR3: TGTGCCAGCAGCGGAGCGGGGGGGACCACAGATACGCAGTATTTT.

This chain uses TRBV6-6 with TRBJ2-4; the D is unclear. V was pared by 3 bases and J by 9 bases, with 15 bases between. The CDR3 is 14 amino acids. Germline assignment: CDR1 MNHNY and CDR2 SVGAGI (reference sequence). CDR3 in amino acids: CASSYSSGLGIQYF. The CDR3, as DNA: TGTGCCAGCAGTTATTCGTCGGGTTTGGGCATTCAGTACTTC.

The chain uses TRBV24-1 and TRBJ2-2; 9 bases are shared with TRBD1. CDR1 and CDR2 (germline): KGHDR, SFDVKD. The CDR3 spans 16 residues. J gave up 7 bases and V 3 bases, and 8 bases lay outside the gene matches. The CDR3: CATSDPGQGLGGELFF. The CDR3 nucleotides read TGTGCCACCAGTGATCCAGGACAGGGGTTGGGCGGGGAGCTGTTTTTT.

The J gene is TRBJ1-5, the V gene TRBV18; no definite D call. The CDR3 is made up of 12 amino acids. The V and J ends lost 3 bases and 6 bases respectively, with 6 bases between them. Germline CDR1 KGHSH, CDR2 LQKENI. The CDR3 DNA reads TGTGCCAGCTCACCCCCCGGTCAGCCCCAGCATTTT. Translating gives CASSPPGQPQHF.

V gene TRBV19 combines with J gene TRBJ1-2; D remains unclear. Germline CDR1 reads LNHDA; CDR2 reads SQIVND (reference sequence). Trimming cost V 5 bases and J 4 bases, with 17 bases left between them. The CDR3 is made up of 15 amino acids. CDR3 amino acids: CASSPAGPGGYGYTF. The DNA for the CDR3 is TGTGCCAGTAGTCCCGCAGGTCCTGGAGGCTATGGCTACACCTTC.

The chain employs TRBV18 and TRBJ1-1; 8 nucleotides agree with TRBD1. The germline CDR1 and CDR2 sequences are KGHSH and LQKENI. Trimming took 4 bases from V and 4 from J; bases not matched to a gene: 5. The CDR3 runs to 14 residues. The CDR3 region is CASSRGQGSTEAFF. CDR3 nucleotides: TGTGCCAGCTCACGCGGACAGGGTAGCACTGAAGCTTTCTTT.

The CDR3 region has the DNA TGTGCCAGTGGTAAGAGGGATCGGATGAACACCGGGGAGCTGTTTTTT. Translating gives CASGKRDRMNTGELFF. The chain combines TRBV9 with TRBJ2-2; D is possibly TRBD2 (5 bases). V lost 8 bases to trimming and J lost 1 base, with 18 bases between them. The length of the CDR3 is 16 residues. CDR1 is SGDLS and CDR2 is YYNGEE in the germline V gene.

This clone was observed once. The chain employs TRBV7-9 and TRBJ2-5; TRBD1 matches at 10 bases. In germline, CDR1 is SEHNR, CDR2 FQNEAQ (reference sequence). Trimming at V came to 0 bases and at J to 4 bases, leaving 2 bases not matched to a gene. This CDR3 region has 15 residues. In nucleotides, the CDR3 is TGTGCCAGCAGCTTAGCAGGGACAGGGGTAGAGACCCAGTACTTC. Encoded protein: CASSLAGTGVETQYF.

The CDR3 here is CASSSTGTDTQYF. The CDR3 coding sequence is TGTGCCAGCAGCTCGACCGGGACAGATACGCAGTATTTT. The rearrangement joins TRBV7-3 to TRBJ2-3; D is uncertain. Trimming pared 4 bases from V and 3 bases from J, leaving 8 bases between. CDR3 length: 13 residues. Looked up from germline, CDR1 is SGHTA and CDR2 is FQGTGA. The entire variable domain, with the rest obtained from reference TRBV7-3 and TRBJ2-3, is as follows: GAGVSQTPSNKVTEKGKYVELRCDPISGHTALYWYRQSLGQGPEFLIYFQGTGAADDSGLPNDRFFAVRPEGSVSTLKIQRTERGDSAVYLCASSSTGTDTQYFGPGTRLTVL.

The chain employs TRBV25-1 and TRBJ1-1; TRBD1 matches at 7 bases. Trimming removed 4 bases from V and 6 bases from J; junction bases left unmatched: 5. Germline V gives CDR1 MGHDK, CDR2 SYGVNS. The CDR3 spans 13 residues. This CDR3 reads CASSVQGEAEAFF. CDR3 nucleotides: TGTGCCAGCAGTGTCCAGGGGGAGGCTGAAGCTTTCTTT. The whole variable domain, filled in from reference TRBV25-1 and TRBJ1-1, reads EADIYQTPRYLVIGTGKKITLECSQTMGHDKMYWYQQDPGMELHLIHYSYGVNSTEKGDLSSESTVSRIRTEHFPLTLESARPSHTSQYLCASSVQGEAEAFFGQGTRLTVV.

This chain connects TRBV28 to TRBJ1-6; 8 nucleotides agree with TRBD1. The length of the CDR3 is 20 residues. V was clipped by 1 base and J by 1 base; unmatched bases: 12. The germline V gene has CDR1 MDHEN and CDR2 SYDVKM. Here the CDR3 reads CASSLSYRQGRRSYNSPLHF. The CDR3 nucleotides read TGTGCCAGCAGTTTATCCTACAGACAGGGGAGGAGATCCTATAATTCACCCCTCCACTTT.

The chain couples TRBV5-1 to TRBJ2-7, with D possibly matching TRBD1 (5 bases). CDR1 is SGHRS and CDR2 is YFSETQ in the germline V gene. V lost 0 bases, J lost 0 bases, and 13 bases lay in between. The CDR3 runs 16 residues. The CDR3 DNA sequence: TGCGCCAGCAGCTTGGGACAGTCCTATATCTCCTACGAGCAGTACTTC. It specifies CASSLGQSYISYEQYF.

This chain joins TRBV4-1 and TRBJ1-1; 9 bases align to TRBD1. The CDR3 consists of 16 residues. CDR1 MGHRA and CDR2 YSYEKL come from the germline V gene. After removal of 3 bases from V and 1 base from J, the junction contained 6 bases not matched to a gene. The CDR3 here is CASSHARTGENTEAFF. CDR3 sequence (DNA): TGCGCCAGCAGCCATGCTCGGACAGGGGAGAACACTGAAGCTTTCTTT.

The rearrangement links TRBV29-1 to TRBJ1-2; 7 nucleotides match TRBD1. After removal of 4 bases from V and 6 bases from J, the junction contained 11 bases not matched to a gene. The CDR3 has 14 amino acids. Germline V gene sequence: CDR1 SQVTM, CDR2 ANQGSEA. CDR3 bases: TGCAGCGTTGGAGTAGGCAGGGGGACAAATGGCTACACCTTC. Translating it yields CSVGVGRGTNGYTF.

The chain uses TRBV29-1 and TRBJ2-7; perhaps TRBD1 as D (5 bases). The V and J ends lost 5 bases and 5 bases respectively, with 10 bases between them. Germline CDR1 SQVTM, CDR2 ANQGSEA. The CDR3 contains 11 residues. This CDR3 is CSVKGWHEQYF. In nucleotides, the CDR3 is TGCAGCGTTAAGGGGTGGCACGAGCAGTACTTC.

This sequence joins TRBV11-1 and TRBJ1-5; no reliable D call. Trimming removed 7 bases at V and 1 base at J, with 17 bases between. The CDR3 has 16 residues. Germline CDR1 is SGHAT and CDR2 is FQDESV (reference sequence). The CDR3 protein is CASIPISGLSNQPQHF. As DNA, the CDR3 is TGTGCCAGCATCCCGATAAGCGGGCTGAGCAATCAGCCCCAGCATTTT.

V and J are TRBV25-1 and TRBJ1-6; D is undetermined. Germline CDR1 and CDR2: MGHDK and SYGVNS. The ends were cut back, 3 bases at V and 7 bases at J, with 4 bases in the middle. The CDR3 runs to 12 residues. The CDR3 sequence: CASSDLNSPLHF. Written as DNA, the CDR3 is TGTGCCAGCAGTGACCTCAATTCACCCCTCCACTTT.

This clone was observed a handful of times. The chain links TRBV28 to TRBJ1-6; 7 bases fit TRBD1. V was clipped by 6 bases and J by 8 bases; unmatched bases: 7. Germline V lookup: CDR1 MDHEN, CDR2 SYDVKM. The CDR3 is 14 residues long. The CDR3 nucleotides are TGTGCCAGCAGCACCGGGACAGTGTATTCACCCCTCCACTTT. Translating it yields CASSTGTVYSPLHF.

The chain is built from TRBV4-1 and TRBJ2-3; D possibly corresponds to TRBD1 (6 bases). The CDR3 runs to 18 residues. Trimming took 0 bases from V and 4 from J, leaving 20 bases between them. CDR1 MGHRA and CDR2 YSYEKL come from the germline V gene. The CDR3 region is CASSQDRGWGPRADTQYF. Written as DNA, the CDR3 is TGCGCCAGCAGCCAAGATAGAGGCTGGGGGCCGCGGGCAGATACGCAGTATTTT.

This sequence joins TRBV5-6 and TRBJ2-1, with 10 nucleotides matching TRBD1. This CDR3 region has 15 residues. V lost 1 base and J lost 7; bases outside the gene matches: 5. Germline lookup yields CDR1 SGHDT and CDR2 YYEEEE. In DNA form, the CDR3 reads TGTGCCAGCAGCTTGTTCTGGACAGGGGGGAATGAGCAGTTCTTC. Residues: CASSLFWTGGNEQFF.

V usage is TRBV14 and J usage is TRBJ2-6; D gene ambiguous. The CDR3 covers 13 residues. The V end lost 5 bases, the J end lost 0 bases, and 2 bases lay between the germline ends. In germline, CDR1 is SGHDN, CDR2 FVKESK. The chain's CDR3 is CASSYSGANVLTF. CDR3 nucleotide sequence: TGTGCCAGCAGCTACTCTGGGGCCAACGTCCTGACTTTC.

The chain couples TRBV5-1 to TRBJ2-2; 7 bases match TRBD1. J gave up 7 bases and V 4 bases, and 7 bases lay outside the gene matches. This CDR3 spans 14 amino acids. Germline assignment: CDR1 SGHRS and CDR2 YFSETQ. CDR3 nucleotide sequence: TGCGCCAGCAGCCTGACAGGGTTTAGCGGGGAGCTGTTTTTT. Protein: CASSLTGFSGELFF.

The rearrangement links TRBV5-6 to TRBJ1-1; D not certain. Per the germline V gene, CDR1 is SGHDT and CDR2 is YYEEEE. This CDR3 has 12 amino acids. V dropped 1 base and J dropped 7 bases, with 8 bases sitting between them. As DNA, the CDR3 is TGTGCCAGCAGCTTGAGGAGATATGAAGCTTTCTTT. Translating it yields CASSLRRYEAFF. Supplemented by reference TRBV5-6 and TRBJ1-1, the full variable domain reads DAGVTQSPTHLIKTRGQQVTLRCSPKSGHDTVSWYQQALGQGPQFIFQYYEEEERQRGNFPDRFSGHQFPNYSSELNVNALLLGDSALYLCASSLRRYEAFFGQGTRLTVV.

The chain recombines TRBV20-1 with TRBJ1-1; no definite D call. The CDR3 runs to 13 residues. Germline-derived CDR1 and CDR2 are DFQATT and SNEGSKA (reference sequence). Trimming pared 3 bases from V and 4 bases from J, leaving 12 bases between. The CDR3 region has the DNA TGCAGTGCTAGTCGCCTGTCGGGCACTGAAGCTTTCTTT. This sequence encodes CSASRLSGTEAFF.

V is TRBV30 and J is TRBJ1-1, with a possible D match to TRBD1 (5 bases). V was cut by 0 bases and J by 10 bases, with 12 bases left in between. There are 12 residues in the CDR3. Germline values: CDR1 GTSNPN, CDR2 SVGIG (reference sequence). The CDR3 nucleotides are TGTGCCTGGAGTGTATTCCCCGGGGGAGCTTTCTTT. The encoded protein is CAWSVFPGGAFF.

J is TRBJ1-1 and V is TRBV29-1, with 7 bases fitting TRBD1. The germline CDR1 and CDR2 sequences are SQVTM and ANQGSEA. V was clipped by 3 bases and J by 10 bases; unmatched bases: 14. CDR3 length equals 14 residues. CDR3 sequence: CSVDGDSKGRRAFF. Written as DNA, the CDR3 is TGCAGCGTTGATGGGGACAGTAAAGGTAGAAGAGCTTTCTTT. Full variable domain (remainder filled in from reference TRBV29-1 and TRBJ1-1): SAVISQKPSRDICQRGTSLTIQCQVDSQVTMMFWYRQQPGQSLTLIATANQGSEATYESGFVIDKFPISRPNLTFSTLTVSNMSPEDSSIYLCSVDGDSKGRRAFFGQGTRLTVV.

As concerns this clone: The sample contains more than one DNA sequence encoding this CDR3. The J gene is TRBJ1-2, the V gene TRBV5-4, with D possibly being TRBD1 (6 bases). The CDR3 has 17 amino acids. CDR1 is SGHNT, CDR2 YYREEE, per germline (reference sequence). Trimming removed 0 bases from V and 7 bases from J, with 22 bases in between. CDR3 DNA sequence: TGTGCCAGCAGCTTGGGCGGGGGGGGCAACCCCCTCACTGGCTACACCTTC. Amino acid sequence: CASSLGGGGNPLTGYTF.

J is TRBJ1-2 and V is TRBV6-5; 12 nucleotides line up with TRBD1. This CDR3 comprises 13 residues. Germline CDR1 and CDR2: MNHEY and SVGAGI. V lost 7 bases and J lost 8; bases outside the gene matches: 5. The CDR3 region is CASTPGQGAGYTF. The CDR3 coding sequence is TGTGCCAGCACCCCGGGACAGGGGGCAGGCTACACCTTC.

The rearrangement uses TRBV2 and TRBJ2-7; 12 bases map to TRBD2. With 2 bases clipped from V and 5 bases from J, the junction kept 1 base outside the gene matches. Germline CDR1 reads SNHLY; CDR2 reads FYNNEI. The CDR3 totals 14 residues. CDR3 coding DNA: TGTGCCAGCAGTGAAAGGACTAGCGGGGACGAGCAGTACTTC. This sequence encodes CASSERTSGDEQYF.

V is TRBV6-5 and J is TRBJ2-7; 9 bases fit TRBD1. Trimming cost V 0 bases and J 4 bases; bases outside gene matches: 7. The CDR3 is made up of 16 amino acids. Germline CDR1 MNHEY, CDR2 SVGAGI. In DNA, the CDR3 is TGTGCCAGCAGTTACTCGAGAGCGGACAGGGGTTACGAGCAGTACTTC. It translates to CASSYSRADRGYEQYF.